This T cell receptor (beta chain) was profiled in a study of shared clonotypes between healthy human individuals. Study information: Ranging from 18 to 49 in age, donors were a couple of women and a few men. The plates for each donor numbered three CD4 naive, three CD4 memory, two CD8 naive and one CD8 memory.

Genomic DNA of each subset was evenly split across several immunoSEQ plates. Sequencing used immunoSEQ multiplex PCR; TCRdb keeps in-frame clones, though not all of them. The table includes around 1,900,000 clones, 85% to 95% detected once. CD45RO negativity and positive selection for CCR7 defined naive CD8 cells, a population that excluded terminally differentiated effector memory CD45RA+ cells. Regarding this clone: The antigen is not known.

Findings and limits, study-wide: Deeper or shallower sequencing was expected to change how clonotypes are shared among donors.

Sequencing was performed on naive CD8+ T cells from PBMCs. The clonotype comes from a man younger than 30 in good health. Some clones in this sample may be carry-over from other donors' samples.

The CDR3 nucleotides read TGTGCCAGCAGCTTCGGCAAATTAGTATCTGGAAACACCATATATTTT. Its protein is CASSFGKLVSGNTIYF. V and J are TRBV11-2 and TRBJ1-3; D uncertain. Germline V gene data show CDR1 as SGHAT and CDR2 as FQNNGV. This CDR3 contains 16 residues. The V end was cut by 3 bases, the J end by 1 base, with 13 bases between.